The 20 T cell receptor beta chains below come from one sample, sequenced in a study of T cell repertoires in cytomegalovirus infection. TCRdb used MiXCR to reprocess the reads, holding one entry per CDR3 protein. The sample carries approximately 390,000 distinct CDR3 sequences, about 32% recorded once. What these receptors recognize is not known. The specimen was cultured PBMCs, collected from culture after CMV antigen stimulation. The receptors originated from a human donor in good health (CMV status not recorded). Some clones in this sample may be carry-over from other donors' samples.

This clonotype was seen more than once but under ten times. Written as DNA, the CDR3 is TGTGCCAGCAGGCGGAAGGGGCCCAACAATGAGCAGTTCTTC. Protein product: CASRRKGPNNEQFF. The chain is built from TRBV5-8 and TRBJ2-1; maybe TRBD1 (5 bases). CDR3 size: 14 residues. V lost 5 bases and J 5 bases, leaving 14 bases between the germline ends. Germline CDR1 SGHTS, CDR2 YDEGEE.

This rearrangement joins TRBV29-1 to TRBJ1-1; TRBD1 aligns across 8 bases. Germline V gene lookup returns CDR1 SQVTM and CDR2 ANQGSEA. Trimming cost V 6 bases and J 4 bases; bases outside gene matches: 10. The CDR3 totals 14 residues. The CDR3 reads CSVRQGSTFTEAFF. CDR3 sequence (DNA): TGCAGCGTGCGACAGGGGAGCACCTTCACTGAAGCTTTCTTT.

The chain joins TRBV28 to TRBJ1-1; D is undetermined. Germline-derived CDR1 and CDR2 are MDHEN and SYDVKM. V lost 6 bases and J lost 5, with 10 bases in between. This CDR3 is 12 amino acids long. CDR3 in DNA: TGTGCCAGCAGCGCATTGACTACTGAAGCTTTCTTT. Translation: CASSALTTEAFF.

This clonotype turned up a few times. J is TRBJ2-1 and V is TRBV6-2 or TRBV6-3; 14 nucleotides agree with TRBD2. This CDR3 region has 17 residues. Germline V gives CDR1 MNHEY, CDR2 SVGEGT. V shed 6 bases, J shed 4 bases, and the junction held 8 bases outside the gene matches. For the CDR3, the DNA is TGTGCCAGCAGAGGGACTAGCGGGAGTCTCAGATACAATGAGCAGTTCTTC. Its translation is CASRGTSGSLRYNEQFF.

V usage is TRBV12-3 or TRBV12-4 and J usage is TRBJ2-3, with D possibly being TRBD1 (6 bases). The CDR3 is 15 amino acids. V lost 5 bases to trimming and J lost 2 bases, with 14 bases between them. Here the CDR3 reads CASSSPRGITDTQYF. The CDR3 DNA reads TGTGCCAGCAGTAGCCCCAGGGGAATCACAGATACGCAGTATTTT.

The gene calls are TRBV12-3 or TRBV12-4 and TRBJ1-5; the match to TRBD1 covers 9 bases. The CDR3 is made up of 14 amino acids. V lost 5 bases to trimming and J lost 5 bases; unmatched junction nucleotides: 4. DNA for the CDR3: TGTGCCAGCAGTCCGACAGGGGGGTATCAGCCCCAGCATTTT. Protein: CASSPTGGYQPQHF.

This clonotype has more than one count but fewer than ten. The rearrangement links TRBV6-1 to TRBJ2-7, with 8 bases fitting TRBD1. V lost 5 bases, J lost 2 bases, and 8 bases stayed unmatched. Germline V CDR1 and CDR2: MNHNS, SASEGT. The CDR3 has 15 amino acids. DNA of the CDR3: TGTGCCAGCAGTCGGAATCCGACAGGGGCCTACGAGCAGTACTTC. Its translation: CASSRNPTGAYEQYF.

This clonotype was observed a handful of times. This chain uses TRBV28 with TRBJ2-3; D is possibly TRBD1 (6 bases). This CDR3 comprises 16 residues. From germline, CDR1 is MDHEN and CDR2 SYDVKM. Trimming took off 6 bases at V and 0 bases at J, with 16 bases between the two ends. The CDR3 loop reads CASSQGRTASTDTQYF. CDR3 nucleotide sequence: TGTGCCAGCAGCCAGGGACGGACAGCTAGCACAGATACGCAGTATTTT.

A few counts support this clonotype. The genes are TRBV5-1 and TRBJ2-5; no definite D call. Germline CDR1 and CDR2: SGHRS and YFSETQ. Trimming left V 0 bases short and J 0 bases short, with 9 bases between. The CDR3 runs to 15 residues. The CDR3 region is CASSLVLPYQETQYF. DNA for the CDR3: TGCGCCAGCAGCTTGGTTCTGCCGTACCAAGAGACCCAGTACTTC.

This clonotype was found many times. This chain connects TRBV7-8 to TRBJ2-6; TRBD2 is a possible D gene (6 bases). Germline V lookup: CDR1 SGHVS, CDR2 FQNEAQ. The ends were cut back, 2 bases at V and 0 bases at J, with 17 bases in the middle. The CDR3 length is 19 residues. CDR3 in DNA: TGTGCCAGCAGCTTACTTCCCAGCGGGCCGAACTCTGGGGCCAACGTCCTGACTTTC. This translates into CASSLLPSGPNSGANVLTF.

This clonotype was observed once. This chain joins TRBV24-1 and TRBJ2-3, with D possibly TRBD1 on 5 matching bases. In germline, CDR1 is KGHDR, CDR2 SFDVKD. V was cut by 4 bases and J by 1 base, with 11 bases left in between. The CDR3 consists of 15 residues. Here the CDR3 reads CATSDPGRGTDTQYF. CDR3 coding DNA: TGTGCCACCAGTGACCCCGGCAGGGGCACAGATACGCAGTATTTT.

The chain recombines TRBV7-2 with TRBJ2-3; D perhaps matches TRBD2 (5 bases). Trimming pared 0 bases from V and 2 bases from J, leaving 9 bases between. Germline CDR1 reads SGHTA; CDR2 reads FQGNSA. This CDR3 spans 15 amino acids. The CDR3 here is CASSLARGSTDTQYF. CDR3 bases: TGTGCCAGCAGCTTAGCCCGCGGGTCCACAGATACGCAGTATTTT.

This clonotype came up once. The chain uses TRBV11-3 and TRBJ1-6; D gene uncertain. There are 15 residues in the CDR3. Germline lookup yields CDR1 SGHNT and CDR2 YENEEA. V lost 6 bases to trimming and J lost 0 bases, with 9 bases between them. In DNA, the CDR3 is TGTGCCAGCAGAGAAATGAGCTCCTATAATTCACCCCTCCACTTT. It is translated as CASREMSSYNSPLHF. Looking up the rest from reference TRBV11-3 and TRBJ1-6 gives the full variable domain: EAGVVQSPRYKIIEKKQPVAFWCNPISGHNTLYWYLQNLGQGPELLIRYENEEAVDDSQLPKDRFSAERLKGVDSTLKIQPAELGDSAVYLCASREMSSYNSPLHFGNGTRLTVT.

The V and J genes are TRBV2 and TRBJ1-2; the D gene is possibly TRBD1 (5 bases). The V gene's germline CDR1 is SNHLY and CDR2 FYNNEI. Trimming stripped 7 bases from V and 4 bases from J, with 10 bases between. CDR3 length equals 12 residues. In DNA form, the CDR3 reads TGTGCCAGCAAGGACACGATCTATGGCTACACCTTC. Its protein product is CASKDTIYGYTF.

Regarding this clonotype: At one of its ends the junction is not consistent with the germline gene, which may arise from a read error. V is TRBV6-1 and J is TRBJ1-2, with TRBD1 as a possible D gene (5 bases). The CDR3 covers 14 residues. Germline lookup yields CDR1 MNHNS and CDR2 SASEGT. CDR3 region: CASSSFSGSYGHTF. The DNA of the CDR3 is TGTGCCAGCAGTTCATTCTCAGGGTCCTATGGCCACACCTTC.

The rearrangement joins TRBV7-9 to TRBJ2-3; 8 positions agree with TRBD1. J was trimmed by 4 bases and V by 2 bases; bases with no gene match: 8. Germline loops: CDR1 SEHNR, CDR2 FQNEAQ (reference sequence). CDR3 length: 16 residues. CDR3 sequence reads: CASSLRGQGIADTQYF. CDR3 in DNA: TGTGCCAGCAGCTTAAGAGGACAGGGCATTGCAGATACGCAGTATTTT.

The rearrangement links TRBV19 to TRBJ2-1; 7 nucleotides match TRBD2. Germline V gene lookup returns CDR1 LNHDA and CDR2 SQIVND (reference sequence). CDR3 size: 12 residues. Losses at the gene ends were 6 bases for V and 8 bases for J; bases not matched to a gene: 4. The CDR3, as DNA: TGTGCCAGTAGCGGGAGGTTCGATGAGCAGTTCTTC. Residues: CASSGRFDEQFF.

This clonotype was seen once. A much larger clonotype is one base distant, so this may be a read error. V is TRBV7-2 and J is TRBJ1-1; 7 nucleotides line up with TRBD1. CDR3 length: 15 amino acids. Germline CDR1 and CDR2: SGHTA and FQGNSA. The CDR3 DNA follows: TGTGCCAGCAGCTTACAGGGGGGTCGTATCACTGAAGCTCTCTTT. Translation gives CASSLQGGRITEALF.

This clonotype was seen more than once but under ten times. The CDR3 sequence is CASSPPGSSSGRFYEQYF. The CDR3 DNA is TGTGCCAGCTCACCACCTGGGTCGTCGTCTGGGAGATTTTACGAGCAGTACTTC. V gene TRBV18 combines with J gene TRBJ2-7; a possible D gene is TRBD2 (5 bases). Deletions cut 0 bases from V and 4 bases from J, with 22 bases between. Per germline, CDR1 KGHSH and CDR2 LQKENI. This CDR3 is built from 18 residues.

J is TRBJ2-7 and V is TRBV5-1; D call uncertain. Germline lookup yields CDR1 SGHRS and CDR2 YFSETQ. Between the trimmed V and J ends, which lost 4 bases and 2 bases, there was a span of 10 bases. The CDR3 spans 13 residues. The CDR3 nucleotides read TGCGCCAGCAGCCTCAGCGTACCCTACGAGCAGTACTTC. Its translation: CASSLSVPYEQYF.